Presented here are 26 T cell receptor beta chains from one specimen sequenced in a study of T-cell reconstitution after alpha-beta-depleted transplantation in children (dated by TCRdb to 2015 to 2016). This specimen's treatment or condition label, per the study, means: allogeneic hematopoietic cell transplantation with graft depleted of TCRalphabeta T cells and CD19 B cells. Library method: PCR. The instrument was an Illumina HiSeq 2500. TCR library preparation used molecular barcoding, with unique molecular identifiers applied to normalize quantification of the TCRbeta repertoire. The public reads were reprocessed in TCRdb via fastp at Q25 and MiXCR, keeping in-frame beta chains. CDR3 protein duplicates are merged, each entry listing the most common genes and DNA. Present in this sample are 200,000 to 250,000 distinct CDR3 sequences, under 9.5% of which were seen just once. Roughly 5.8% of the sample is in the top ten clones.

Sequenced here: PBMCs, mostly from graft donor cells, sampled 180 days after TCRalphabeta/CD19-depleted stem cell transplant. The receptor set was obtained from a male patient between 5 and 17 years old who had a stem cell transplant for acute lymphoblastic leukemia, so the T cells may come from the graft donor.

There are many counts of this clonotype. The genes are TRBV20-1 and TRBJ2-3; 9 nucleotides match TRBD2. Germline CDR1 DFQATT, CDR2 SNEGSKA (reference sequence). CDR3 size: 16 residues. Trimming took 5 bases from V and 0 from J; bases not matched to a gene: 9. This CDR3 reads CSAERGASSSTDTQYF. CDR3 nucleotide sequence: TGCAGTGCTGAGCGGGGGGCCTCGTCTAGCACAGATACGCAGTATTTT.

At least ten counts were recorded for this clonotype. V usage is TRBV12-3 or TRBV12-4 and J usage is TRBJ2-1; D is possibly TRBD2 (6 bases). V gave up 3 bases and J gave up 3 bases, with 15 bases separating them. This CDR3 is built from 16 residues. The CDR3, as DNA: TGTGCCAGCAGTTTCCGGGGGATCATGGTCTACAATGAGCAGTTCTTC. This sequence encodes CASSFRGIMVYNEQFF.

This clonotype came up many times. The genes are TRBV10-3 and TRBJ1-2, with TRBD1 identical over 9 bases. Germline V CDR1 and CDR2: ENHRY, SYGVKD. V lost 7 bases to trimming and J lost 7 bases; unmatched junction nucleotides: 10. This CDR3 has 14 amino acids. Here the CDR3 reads CAITRTGEKGGYTF. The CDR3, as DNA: TGTGCCATCACTAGGACAGGGGAAAAGGGTGGCTACACCTTC.

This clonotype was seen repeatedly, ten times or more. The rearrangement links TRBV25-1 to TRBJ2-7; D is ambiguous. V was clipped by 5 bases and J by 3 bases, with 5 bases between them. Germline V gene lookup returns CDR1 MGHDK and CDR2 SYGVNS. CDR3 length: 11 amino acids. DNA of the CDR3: TGTGCCAGCAGTAAGGTCTACGAGCAGTACTTC. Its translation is CASSKVYEQYF.

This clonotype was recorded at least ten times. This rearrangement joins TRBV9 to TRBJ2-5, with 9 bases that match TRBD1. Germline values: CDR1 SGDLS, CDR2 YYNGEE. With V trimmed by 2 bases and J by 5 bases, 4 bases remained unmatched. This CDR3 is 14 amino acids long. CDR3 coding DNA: TGTGCCAGCAGCGTGGGACAGGGACGGGAGACCCAGTACTTC. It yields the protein CASSVGQGRETQYF.

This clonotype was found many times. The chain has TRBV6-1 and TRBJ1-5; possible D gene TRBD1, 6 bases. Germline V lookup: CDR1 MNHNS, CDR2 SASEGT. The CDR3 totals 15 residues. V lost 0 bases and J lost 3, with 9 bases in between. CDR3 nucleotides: TGTGCCAGCAGTGAAGCGGGGGCACCCAATCAGCCCCAGCATTTT. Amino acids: CASSEAGAPNQPQHF.

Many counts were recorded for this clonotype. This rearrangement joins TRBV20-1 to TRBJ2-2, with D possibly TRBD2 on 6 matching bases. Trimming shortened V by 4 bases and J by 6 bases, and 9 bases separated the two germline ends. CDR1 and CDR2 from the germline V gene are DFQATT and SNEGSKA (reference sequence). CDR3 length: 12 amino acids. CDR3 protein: CSANGGPGELFF. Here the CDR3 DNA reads TGCAGTGCTAACGGGGGACCCGGGGAGCTGTTTTTT.

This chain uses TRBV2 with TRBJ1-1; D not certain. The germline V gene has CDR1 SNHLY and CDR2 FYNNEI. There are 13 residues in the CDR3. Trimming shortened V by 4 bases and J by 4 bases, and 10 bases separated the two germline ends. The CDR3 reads CASSVNGFTEAFF. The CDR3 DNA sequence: TGTGCCAGCAGTGTGAACGGTTTCACTGAAGCTTTCTTT.

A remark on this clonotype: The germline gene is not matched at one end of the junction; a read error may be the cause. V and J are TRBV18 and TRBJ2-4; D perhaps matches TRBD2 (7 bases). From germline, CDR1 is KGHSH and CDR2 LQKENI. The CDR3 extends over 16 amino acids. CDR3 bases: TGTGCCAGCTCACCCCTTGGGGGGGGGGCCAAAAACACTCAGTACTTC. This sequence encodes CASSPLGGGAKNTQYF. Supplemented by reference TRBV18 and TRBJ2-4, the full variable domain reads NAGVMQNPRHLVRRRGQEARLRCSPMKGHSHVYWYRQLPEEGLKFMVYLQKENIIDESGMPKERFSAEFPKEGPSILRIQQVVRGDSAAYFCASSPLGGGAKNTQYFGAGTRLSVL.

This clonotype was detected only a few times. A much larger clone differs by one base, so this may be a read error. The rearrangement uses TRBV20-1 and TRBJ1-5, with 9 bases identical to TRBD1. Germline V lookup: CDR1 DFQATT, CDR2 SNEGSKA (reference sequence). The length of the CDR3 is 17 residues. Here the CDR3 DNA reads TGCTGTGCTATGAGGGGGACAGGGAGTGTGAGCAATCAGCCCCAGCATTTT. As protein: CCAMRGTGSVSNQPQHF.

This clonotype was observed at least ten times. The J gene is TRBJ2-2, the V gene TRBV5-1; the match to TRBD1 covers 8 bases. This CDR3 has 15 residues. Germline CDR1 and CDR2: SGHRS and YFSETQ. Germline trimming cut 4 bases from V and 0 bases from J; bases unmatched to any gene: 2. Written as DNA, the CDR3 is TGCGCCAGCAGCCAGGGGGCCCCGAACACCGGGGAGCTGTTTTTT. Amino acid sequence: CASSQGAPNTGELFF.

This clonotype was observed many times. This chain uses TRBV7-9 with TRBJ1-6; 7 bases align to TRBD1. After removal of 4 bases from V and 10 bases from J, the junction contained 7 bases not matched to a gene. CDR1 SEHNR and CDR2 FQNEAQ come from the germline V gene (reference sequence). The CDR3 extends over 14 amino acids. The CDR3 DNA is TGTGCCAGCAGCTCAAGGACAGGAGACTCACCCCTCCACTTT. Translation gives CASSSRTGDSPLHF.

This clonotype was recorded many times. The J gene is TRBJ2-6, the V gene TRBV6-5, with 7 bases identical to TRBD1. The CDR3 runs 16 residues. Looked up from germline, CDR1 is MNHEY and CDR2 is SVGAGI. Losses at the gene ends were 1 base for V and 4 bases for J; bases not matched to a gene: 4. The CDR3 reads CASSYFRGYGANVLTF. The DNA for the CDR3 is TGTGCCAGCAGTTACTTCAGGGGGTACGGGGCCAACGTCCTGACTTTC.

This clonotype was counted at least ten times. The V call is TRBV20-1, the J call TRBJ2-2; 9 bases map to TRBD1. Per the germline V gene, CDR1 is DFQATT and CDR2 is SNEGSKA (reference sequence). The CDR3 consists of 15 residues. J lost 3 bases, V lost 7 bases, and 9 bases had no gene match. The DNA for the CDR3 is TGCAGTGTCCCCAACAGGGGGCCCTACACCGGGGAGCTGTTTTTT. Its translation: CSVPNRGPYTGELFF.

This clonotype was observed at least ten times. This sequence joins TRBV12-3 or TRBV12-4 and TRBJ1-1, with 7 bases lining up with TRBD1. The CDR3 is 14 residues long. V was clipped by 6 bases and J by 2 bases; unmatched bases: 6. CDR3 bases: TGTGCCAGCAGCACAGGACAGGTTAACACTGAAGCTTTCTTT. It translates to CASSTGQVNTEAFF.

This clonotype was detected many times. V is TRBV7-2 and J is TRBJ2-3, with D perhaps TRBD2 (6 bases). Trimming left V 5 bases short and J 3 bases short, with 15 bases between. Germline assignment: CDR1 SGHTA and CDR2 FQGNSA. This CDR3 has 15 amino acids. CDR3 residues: CASSPGGRGTDTQYF. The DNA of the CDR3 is TGTGCCAGCAGCCCCGGGGGACGGGGGACAGATACGCAGTATTTT.

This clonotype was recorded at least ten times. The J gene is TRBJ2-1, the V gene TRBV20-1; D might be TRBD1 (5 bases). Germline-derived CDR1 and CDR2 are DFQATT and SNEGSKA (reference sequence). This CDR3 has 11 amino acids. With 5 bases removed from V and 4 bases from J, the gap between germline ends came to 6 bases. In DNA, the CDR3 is TGCAGTGCTGGACATTACAATGAGCAGTTCTTC. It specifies CSAGHYNEQFF.

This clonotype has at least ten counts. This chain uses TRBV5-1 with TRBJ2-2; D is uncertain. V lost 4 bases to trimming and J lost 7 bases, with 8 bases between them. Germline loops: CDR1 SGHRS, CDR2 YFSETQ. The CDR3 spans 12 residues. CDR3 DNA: TGCGCCAGCAGCCCGGGTGACGGGGAGCTGTTTTTT. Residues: CASSPGDGELFF.

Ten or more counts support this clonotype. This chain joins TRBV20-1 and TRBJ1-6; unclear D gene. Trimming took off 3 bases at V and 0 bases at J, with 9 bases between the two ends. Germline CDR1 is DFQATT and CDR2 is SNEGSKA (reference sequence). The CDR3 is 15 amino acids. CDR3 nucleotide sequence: TGCAGTGCTAGGGGAGACCTCTCCTATAATTCACCCCTCCACTTT. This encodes CSARGDLSYNSPLHF.

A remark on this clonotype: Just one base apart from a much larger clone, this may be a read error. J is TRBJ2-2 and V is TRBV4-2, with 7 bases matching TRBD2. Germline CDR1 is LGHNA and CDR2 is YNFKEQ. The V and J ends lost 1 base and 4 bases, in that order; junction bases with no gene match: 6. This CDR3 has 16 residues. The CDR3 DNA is TGTGCCAGCAGCCAAGGACTAGCATTGGGCACCGGGGAGCTGTTTTTT. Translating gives CASSQGLALGTGELFF.

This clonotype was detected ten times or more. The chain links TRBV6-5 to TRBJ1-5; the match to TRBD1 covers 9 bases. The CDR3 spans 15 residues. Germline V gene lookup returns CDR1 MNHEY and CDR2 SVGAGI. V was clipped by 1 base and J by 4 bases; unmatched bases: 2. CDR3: CASSYLGTGNQPQHF. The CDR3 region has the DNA TGTGCCAGCAGTTACTTGGGGACAGGGAATCAGCCCCAGCATTTT.

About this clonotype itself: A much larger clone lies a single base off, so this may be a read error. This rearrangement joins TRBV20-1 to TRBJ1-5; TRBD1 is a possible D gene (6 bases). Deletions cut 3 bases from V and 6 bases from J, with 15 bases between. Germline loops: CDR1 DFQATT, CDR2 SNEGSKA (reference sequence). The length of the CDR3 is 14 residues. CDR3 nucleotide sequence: TGCAGTGCTAGGGACAGCGGGGCCAGTCAGCCCCAGCATTTT. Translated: CSARDSGASQPQHF.

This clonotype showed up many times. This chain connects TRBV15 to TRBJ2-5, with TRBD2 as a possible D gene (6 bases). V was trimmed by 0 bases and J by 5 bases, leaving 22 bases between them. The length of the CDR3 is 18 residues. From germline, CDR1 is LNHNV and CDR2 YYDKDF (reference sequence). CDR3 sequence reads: CATSRDRRLEGVRETQYF. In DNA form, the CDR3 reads TGTGCCACCAGCAGAGATCGGCGACTAGAAGGGGTCAGGGAGACCCAGTACTTC. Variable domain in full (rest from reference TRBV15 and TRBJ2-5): DAMVIQNPRYQVTQFGKPVTLSCSQTLNHNVMYWYQQKSSQAPKLLFHYYDKDFNNEADTPDNFQSRRPNTSFCFLDIRSPGLGDTAMYLCATSRDRRLEGVRETQYFGPGTRLLVL.

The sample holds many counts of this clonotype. This chain's CDR3 is CASSLRQGPRRETQYF. Here the CDR3 DNA reads TGTGCCAGCAGTCTACGACAGGGCCCCCGAAGGGAGACCCAGTACTTC. This chain joins TRBV27 and TRBJ2-5, with 7 bases fitting TRBD1. Germline V gives CDR1 MNHEY, CDR2 SMNVEV (reference sequence). This CDR3 region has 16 residues. With 5 bases clipped from V and 5 bases from J, the junction kept 14 bases outside the gene matches.

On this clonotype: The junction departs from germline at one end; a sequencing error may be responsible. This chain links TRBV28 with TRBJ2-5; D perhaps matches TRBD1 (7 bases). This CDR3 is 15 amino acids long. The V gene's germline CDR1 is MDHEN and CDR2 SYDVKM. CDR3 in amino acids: CASASQGGIQETQSF. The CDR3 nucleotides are TGTGCCAGCGCCTCCCAGGGGGGTATCCAAGAGACCCAGTCCTTC.

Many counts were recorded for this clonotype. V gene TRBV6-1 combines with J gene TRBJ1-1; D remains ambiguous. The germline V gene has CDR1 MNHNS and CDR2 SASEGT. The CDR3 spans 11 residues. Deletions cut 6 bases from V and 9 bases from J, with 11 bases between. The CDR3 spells CASRNLDQAFF. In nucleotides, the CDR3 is TGTGCCAGCAGAAACCTGGACCAAGCTTTCTTT.